These 26 T cell receptor beta chains were all obtained from the same sample, sequenced in a study of long-term antiretroviral therapy in people with HIV. The libraries were made with immunoSEQ v3.0 at survey level. Profiled with immunoSEQ multiplex PCR; TCRdb holds only in-frame clones, not every one. The sample records tens of thousands of clones, about 91% being singletons. The source was unsorted PBMCs, collected about 4.3 years after starting antiretroviral therapy. Every receptor here comes from a man aged 30 to 39 with HIV.

The V and J genes are TRBV7-2 and TRBJ1-2; D call uncertain. CDR3 length equals 12 residues. Deletions cut 1 base from V and 8 bases from J, with 8 bases between. Looked up from germline, CDR1 is SGHTA and CDR2 is FQGNSA. Here the CDR3 reads CASSLGLGGYTF. CDR3 coding DNA: TGTGCCAGCAGCTTAGGGCTTGGAGGCTACACCTTC. The full variable domain, its missing parts supplied by reference TRBV7-2 and TRBJ1-2, is GAGVSQSPSNKVTEKGKDVELRCDPISGHTALYWYRQSLGQGLEFLIYFQGNSAPDKSGLPSDRFSAERTGGSVSTLTIQRTQQEDSAVYLCASSLGLGGYTFGSGTRLTVV.

CDR3 sequence reads: CASSRVRGRNTEAFF. In DNA form, the CDR3 reads TGTGCCAGTAGTAGAGTCAGGGGGCGGAACACTGAAGCTTTCTTT. V is TRBV19 and J is TRBJ1-1; 8 nucleotides line up with TRBD1. The CDR3 has 15 residues. Germline V gene data show CDR1 as LNHDA and CDR2 as SQIVND (reference sequence). V lost 4 bases to trimming and J lost 1 base; unmatched junction nucleotides: 5.

The gene calls are TRBV4-1 and TRBJ2-7; unclear D gene. CDR3 length equals 14 residues. Trimming took off 1 base at V and 4 bases at J, with 11 bases between the two ends. CDR1 MGHRA and CDR2 YSYEKL come from the germline V gene. As DNA, the CDR3 is TGCGCCAGCAGCCAAGTGGCAGGTCCGTACGAGCAGTACTTC. Protein sequence: CASSQVAGPYEQYF.

Here the CDR3 DNA reads TGCGCCAGCAGCCAAGGTCTAGCGGGAGTGGGCGAGCAGTACTTC. Translated: CASSQGLAGVGEQYF. This chain links TRBV4-3 with TRBJ2-7, with 10 bases fitting TRBD2. V gave up 1 base and J gave up 6 bases; unmatched junction bases: 6. Germline CDR1 is LGHNA and CDR2 is YSLEER. The CDR3 is 15 residues long.

The V call is TRBV4-2, the J call TRBJ1-4; the match to TRBD1 covers 7 bases. This CDR3 region has 17 residues. The trim removed 3 bases at V and 5 bases at J, leaving 12 bases unmatched. Germline CDR1 reads LGHNA; CDR2 reads YNFKEQ. The CDR3: CASSHFEGQELNEKLFF. In nucleotides, the CDR3 is TGTGCCAGCAGCCACTTCGAAGGACAGGAACTAAATGAAAAACTGTTTTTT.

Remarks on this clone: Other DNA sequences in the sample encode the same CDR3. The rearrangement uses TRBV2 and TRBJ2-5; 9 bases fit TRBD2. Germline values: CDR1 SNHLY, CDR2 FYNNEI. Germline trimming cut 1 base from V and 5 bases from J; bases unmatched to any gene: 5. This CDR3 region has 15 residues. The CDR3 nucleotides read TGTGCCAGCAGTGAAGGCGGGGGGGCTGGGGAGACCCAGTACTTC. Protein product: CASSEGGGAGETQYF. Drawing the rest from reference TRBV2 and TRBJ2-5, the complete variable domain is EPEVTQTPSHQVTQMGQEVILRCVPISNHLYFYWYRQILGQKVEFLVSFYNNEISEKSEIFDDQFSVERPDGSNFTLKIRSTKLEDSAMYFCASSEGGGAGETQYFGPGTRLLVL.

CDR3 DNA: TGTGCCAGCAGTGAGGGGGCCGCAACGGGCGAGACCCAGTACTTC. As protein: CASSEGAATGETQYF. V usage is TRBV2 and J usage is TRBJ2-5, with D tentatively TRBD1 (6 bases). This CDR3 spans 15 amino acids. V was shortened by 3 bases and J by 5 bases, with 16 bases between the two germline ends. Germline CDR1 reads SNHLY; CDR2 reads FYNNEI.

The CDR3 loop reads CASSMGTTRGETQYF. The CDR3 DNA reads TGTGCCAGCAGCATGGGGACTACGCGAGGGGAGACCCAGTACTTC. The chain combines TRBV2 with TRBJ2-5; TRBD2 matches 7 bases. V lost 6 bases, J lost 5 bases, and 12 bases stayed unmatched. The CDR3 is 15 residues long. CDR1 is SNHLY, CDR2 FYNNEI, per germline.

The chain has TRBV19 and TRBJ1-5; weak D call: TRBD1 (5 bases). The V and J ends lost 3 bases and 3 bases respectively, with 12 bases between them. Germline CDR1 LNHDA, CDR2 SQIVND (reference sequence). The CDR3 is 15 amino acids. CDR3 sequence (DNA): TGTGCCAGTAGTATGTTCCAGGGTAACAATCAGCCCCAGCATTTT. It is translated as CASSMFQGNNQPQHF.

The chain joins TRBV28 to TRBJ1-2, with D possibly TRBD1 on 5 matching bases. Trimming removed 7 bases at V and 2 bases at J, with 11 bases between. From germline, CDR1 is MDHEN and CDR2 SYDVKM. The CDR3 length is 13 residues. The CDR3 nucleotides are TGTGCCAGCAAGGAGGCAGGGAACTATGGCTACACCTTC. Translating it yields CASKEAGNYGYTF.

The chain uses TRBV5-1 and TRBJ1-5, with no clear D. The V gene's germline CDR1 is SGHRS and CDR2 YFSETQ. The CDR3 length is 14 residues. Deletions cut 7 bases from V and 0 bases from J, with 11 bases between. In DNA form, the CDR3 reads TGCGCCAGCCGCACCCCGTATAGCAATCAGCCCCAGCATTTT. Its translation: CASRTPYSNQPQHF.

V is TRBV14 and J is TRBJ2-7; 8 positions agree with TRBD2. This CDR3 has 15 amino acids. Trimming cost V 4 bases and J 0 bases; bases outside gene matches: 5. The germline CDR1 and CDR2 sequences are SGHDN and FVKESK. The CDR3, as DNA: TGTGCCAGCAGCCGCACTAGCGGCAACTCCTACGAGCAGTACTTC. The encoded protein is CASSRTSGNSYEQYF.

The chain has TRBV5-4 and TRBJ2-2; possible D gene TRBD2, 6 bases. CDR3 length: 14 amino acids. Trimming left V 0 bases short and J 9 bases short, with 12 bases between. The germline CDR1 and CDR2 sequences are SGHNT and YYREEE (reference sequence). The CDR3 DNA reads as TGTGCCAGCAGCTTGGTTAGGGAGGAGAGGGAGCTGTTTTTT. Its protein product is CASSLVREERELFF. The full variable domain, its missing parts supplied by reference TRBV5-4 and TRBJ2-2, is ETGVTQSPTHLIKTRGQQVTLRCSSQSGHNTVSWYQQALGQGPQFIFQYYREEENGRGNFPPRFSGLQFPNYSSELNVNALELDDSALYLCASSLVREERELFFGEGSRLTVL.

The rearrangement links TRBV9 to TRBJ2-1; D is uncertain. The CDR3 length is 12 residues. Trimming pared 0 bases from V and 15 bases from J, leaving 13 bases between. Germline CDR1 SGDLS, CDR2 YYNGEE. For the CDR3, the DNA is TGTGCCAGCAGCGTAGAGTCAGGTCGGCCGTTCTTC. Its protein product is CASSVESGRPFF. The complete variable domain, with remaining parts taken from reference TRBV9 and TRBJ2-1, reads DSGVTQTPKHLITATGQRVTLRCSPRSGDLSVYWYQQSLDQGLQFLIQYYNGEERAKGNILERFSAQQFPDLHSELNLSSLELGDSALYFCASSVESGRPFFGPGTRLTVL.

CDR3 region: CASSGLTGIDGYTF. The CDR3 DNA follows: TGTGCCAGCAGTGGCCTGACAGGGATCGATGGCTACACCTTC. The chain carries TRBV2 and TRBJ1-2; 7 bases fit TRBD1. The germline V gene encodes CDR1 SNHLY and CDR2 FYNNEI. This CDR3 is built from 14 residues. With V trimmed by 4 bases and J by 6 bases, 8 bases remained unmatched.

The V and J genes are TRBV9 and TRBJ1-3, with D uncertain. V lost 1 base and J 5 bases, leaving 7 bases between the germline ends. In germline, CDR1 is SGDLS, CDR2 YYNGEE. The CDR3 has 13 residues. In DNA form, the CDR3 reads TGTGCCAGCAGCGTAAAAGGGAGAAACACCATATATTTT. Its translation: CASSVKGRNTIYF.

V and J are TRBV7-9 and TRBJ2-3, with D hard to call. The CDR3 consists of 17 residues. V lost 5 bases to trimming and J lost 1 base, with 19 bases between them. CDR1 is SEHNR and CDR2 is FQNEAQ in the germline V gene (reference sequence). CDR3 amino acids: CASSNRRAAVRTDTQYF. The DNA of the CDR3 is TGTGCCAGCAGCAACCGCCGGGCGGCCGTACGCACAGATACGCAGTATTTT. The full variable domain, completed using reference TRBV7-9 and TRBJ2-3, is DTGVSQNPRHKITKRGQNVTFRCDPISEHNRLYWYRQTLGQGPEFLTYFQNEAQLEKSRLLSDRFSAERPKGSFSTLEIQRTEQGDSAMYLCASSNRRAAVRTDTQYFGPGTRLTVL.

V and J are TRBV28 and TRBJ2-7, with D possibly matching TRBD2 (5 bases). Germline assignment: CDR1 MDHEN and CDR2 SYDVKM. The CDR3 is 16 amino acids. Trimming removed 3 bases from V and 2 bases from J, with 17 bases in between. The CDR3 region has the DNA TGTGCCAGCAGTTTCCCCATGAGGGCCCAGACCTACGAGCAGTACTTC. The encoded protein is CASSFPMRAQTYEQYF.

V gene TRBV25-1 combines with J gene TRBJ2-1; the D gene is possibly TRBD2 (6 bases). The V end lost 4 bases, the J end lost 1 base, and 11 bases lay between the germline ends. Germline V gene sequence: CDR1 MGHDK, CDR2 SYGVNS. The CDR3 consists of 15 residues. This CDR3 is CASSGREGSYNEQFF. The CDR3 bases are TGTGCCAGCAGTGGGAGGGAAGGGTCCTACAATGAGCAGTTCTTC.

The chain has TRBV30 and TRBJ1-2; D ambiguous. Deletions cut 2 bases from V and 1 base from J, with 2 bases between. The CDR3 has 11 residues. CDR1 GTSNPN and CDR2 SVGIG come from the germline V gene (reference sequence). CDR3 amino acids: CAWSNNYGYTF. The CDR3 coding sequence is TGTGCCTGGAGTAATAACTATGGCTACACCTTC.

The V and J genes are TRBV7-8 and TRBJ2-5; D remains ambiguous. From germline, CDR1 is SGHVS and CDR2 FQNEAQ. V lost 10 bases, J lost 0 bases, and 12 bases lay in between. This CDR3 is built from 13 residues. The CDR3: CATDEGHQETQYF. CDR3 coding DNA: TGTGCCACCGATGAAGGGCACCAAGAGACCCAGTACTTC. The variable domain in full, completed from reference TRBV7-8 and TRBJ2-5, reads GAGVSQSPRYKVAKRGQDVALRCDPISGHVSLFWYQQALGQGPEFLTYFQNEAQLDKSGLPSDRFFAERPEGSVSTLKIQRTQQEDSAVYLCATDEGHQETQYFGPGTRLLVL.

The rearrangement uses TRBV7-6 and TRBJ2-7; no definite D call. CDR1 and CDR2 from the germline V gene are SGHVS and FNYEAQ. The CDR3 totals 14 residues. V lost 3 bases, J lost 6 bases, and 15 bases lay in between. This CDR3 is CASSFLPPKGEQYF. CDR3 bases: TGTGCCAGCAGCTTCCTACCCCCCAAGGGCGAGCAGTACTTC.

CDR3 nucleotides: TGTGCCTGGAAGGGGGTGAACACTGAAGCTTTCTTT. Its translation: CAWKGVNTEAFF. The chain joins TRBV30 to TRBJ1-1; D possibly corresponds to TRBD1 (6 bases). CDR1 GTSNPN and CDR2 SVGIG come from the germline V gene (reference sequence). V shed 4 bases and J shed 0 bases, with 6 bases lying between them. This CDR3 contains 12 residues.

This chain uses TRBV19 with TRBJ2-7, with D maybe TRBD1 (5 bases). The germline V gene has CDR1 LNHDA and CDR2 SQIVND (reference sequence). This CDR3 contains 14 residues. V was pared by 3 bases and J by 7 bases, with 16 bases between. The CDR3 sequence is CASSMQGNAEEQYF. Here the CDR3 DNA reads TGTGCCAGTAGTATGCAGGGAAACGCGGAGGAGCAGTACTTC.

The J gene is TRBJ2-3, the V gene TRBV5-1, with D perhaps matching TRBD1 or TRBD2 (5 bases each). CDR3 size: 14 residues. The germline V gene encodes CDR1 SGHRS and CDR2 YFSETQ. V was shortened by 4 bases and J by 0 bases, with 9 bases between the two germline ends. In DNA form, the CDR3 reads TGCGCCAGCAGCCGGGACCGTAGCACAGATACGCAGTATTTT. Translation: CASSRDRSTDTQYF. Full variable domain (outside the CDR3, taken from reference TRBV5-1 and TRBJ2-3): KAGVTQTPRYLIKTRGQQVTLSCSPISGHRSVSWYQQTPGQGLQFLFEYFSETQRNKGNFPGRFSGRQFSNSRSEMNVSTLELGDSALYLCASSRDRSTDTQYFGPGTRLTVL.

V is TRBV5-1 and J is TRBJ2-7, with D maybe TRBD1 (6 bases). V lost 1 base and J 0 bases, leaving 11 bases between the germline ends. The V gene's germline CDR1 is SGHRS and CDR2 YFSETQ. The CDR3 has 15 residues. CDR3 loop: CASSLNPGASYEQYF. The DNA for the CDR3 is TGCGCCAGCAGCTTGAACCCAGGGGCCTCCTACGAGCAGTACTTC.